This is a list of T cell receptor beta chains from one sample in a study of PD-L1 blockade in urothelial cancer. The method was immunoSEQ multiplex PCR; TCRdb's version includes in-frame clones alone and lacks a portion of them. In the table there are about 48,000 clones, about 82% of which are singletons. The specimen comprised PBMCs, sampled around atezolizumab (anti-PD-L1) treatment. Source of these receptors: a man in his 70s with urothelial cancer. CDR3s include the opening cysteine and the closing phenylalanine or tryptophan. Fields, in order: J gene, clone size, V gene, D gene, CDR3 protein, CDR3 DNA. A D gene is named only where the DNA matches it firmly. Expanded clones are given a class, and other clones once, few, many or no size at all.

j_call: TRBJ1-2; clone_size: -; v_call: TRBV11-2; d_call: -; cdr3_aa: CASSFVVVEGYTF; cdr3_nt: TGTGCCAGCAGCTTCGTCGTCGTGGAGGGCTACACCTTC
j_call: TRBJ2-1; clone_size: -; v_call: TRBV7-2; d_call: TRBD2; cdr3_aa: CASSGHGGLAAYNEQFF; cdr3_nt: TGTGCCAGCAGCGGCCATGGTGGGCTAGCGGCCTACAATGAGCAGTTCTTC
j_call: TRBJ1-1; clone_size: -; v_call: TRBV11-2; d_call: TRBD1; cdr3_aa: CASSLGQGTLNTEAFF; cdr3_nt: TGTGCCAGCAGCTTAGGACAGGGGACCCTGAACACTGAAGCTTTCTTT
j_call: TRBJ2-2; clone_size: -; v_call: TRBV2; d_call: TRBD2; cdr3_aa: CASSGSTSGAGELFF; cdr3_nt: TGTGCCAGCAGTGGGTCGACTAGCGGAGCCGGGGAGCTGTTTTTT
j_call: TRBJ2-7; clone_size: -; v_call: TRBV4-1; d_call: -; cdr3_aa: CASSQAPKSTEFYEQYF; cdr3_nt: TGCGCCAGCAGCCAAGCTCCAAAATCGACAGAATTCTACGAGCAGTACTTC
j_call: TRBJ1-2; clone_size: -; v_call: TRBV18; d_call: TRBD1; cdr3_aa: CASSTQGAYGYTF; cdr3_nt: TGTGCCAGCTCGACACAGGGGGCCTATGGCTACACCTTC
j_call: TRBJ2-2; clone_size: -; v_call: TRBV11-2; d_call: TRBD2; cdr3_aa: CASNLVGGGVRGELFF; cdr3_nt: TGTGCCAGCAACCTAGTGGGCGGGGGAGTTCGCGGGGAGCTGTTTTTT
j_call: TRBJ2-7; clone_size: -; v_call: TRBV5-1; d_call: TRBD1; cdr3_aa: CASSSWTGGPDEQYF; cdr3_nt: TGCGCCAGCAGCTCATGGACAGGGGGCCCCGACGAGCAGTACTTC
j_call: TRBJ2-7; clone_size: -; v_call: TRBV2; d_call: TRBD2; cdr3_aa: CASEKRESSYEQYF; cdr3_nt: TGTGCCAGCGAGAAGCGGGAGAGCTCCTACGAGCAGTACTTC
j_call: TRBJ2-1; clone_size: -; v_call: TRBV27; d_call: TRBD2; cdr3_aa: CASSRLAGYNEQFF; cdr3_nt: TGTGCCAGCAGCCGACTAGCGGGGTACAATGAGCAGTTCTTC
j_call: TRBJ1-1; clone_size: -; v_call: TRBV7-9; d_call: -; cdr3_aa: CASSLVGGAQAFF; cdr3_nt: TGTGCCAGCAGCTTAGTGGGAGGGGCCCAAGCTTTCTTT
j_call: TRBJ1-2; clone_size: -; v_call: TRBV28; d_call: -; cdr3_aa: CASSLGGDPNYGYTF; cdr3_nt: TGTGCCAGCAGTTTGGGAGGGGATCCCAACTATGGCTACACCTTC
j_call: TRBJ2-3; clone_size: -; v_call: TRBV28; d_call: TRBD2; cdr3_aa: CASSLGGRGGTDTQYF; cdr3_nt: TGTGCCAGCAGTTTAGGCGGGAGGGGTGGGACAGATACGCAGTATTTT
j_call: TRBJ2-5; clone_size: -; v_call: TRBV9; d_call: TRBD1; cdr3_aa: CASSPAGGETQYF; cdr3_nt: TGTGCCAGCAGCCCCGCAGGGGGAGAGACCCAGTACTTC
j_call: TRBJ1-1; clone_size: -; v_call: TRBV21-1; d_call: -; cdr3_aa: CASFGQDTEAFF; cdr3_nt: TGTGCCAGCTTCGGACAGGACACTGAAGCTTTCTTT
j_call: TRBJ1-2; clone_size: -; v_call: TRBV28; d_call: -; cdr3_aa: CASSPGGGNYGYTF; cdr3_nt: TGTGCCAGCAGTCCGGGAGGGGGGAACTATGGCTACACCTTC
j_call: TRBJ2-3; clone_size: -; v_call: TRBV11-1; d_call: -; cdr3_aa: CASSLTLATDTQYF; cdr3_nt: TGTGCCAGCAGCTTAACCTTAGCAACAGATACGCAGTATTTT
j_call: TRBJ2-5; clone_size: -; v_call: TRBV12-5; d_call: TRBD1; cdr3_aa: CASGSGTGGETQYF; cdr3_nt: TGTGCTAGTGGATCCGGGACAGGGGGAGAGACCCAGTACTTC
j_call: TRBJ2-1; clone_size: -; v_call: TRBV19; d_call: TRBD2; cdr3_aa: CASSIGGGGLAVYNEQFF; cdr3_nt: TGTGCCAGTAGTATAGGAGGGGGCGGACTAGCGGTTTACAATGAGCAGTTCTTC
j_call: TRBJ2-5; clone_size: -; v_call: TRBV30; d_call: TRBD2; cdr3_aa: CAWSPLAGGPGEQYF; cdr3_nt: TGTGCCTGGAGTCCTCTAGCGGGAGGGCCGGGTGAGCAGTACTTC
j_call: TRBJ1-1; clone_size: few; v_call: TRBV19; d_call: TRBD1; cdr3_aa: CASSLRTGATEAFF; cdr3_nt: TGTGCCAGTAGTTTAAGGACAGGGGCCACTGAAGCTTTCTTT
j_call: TRBJ1-4; clone_size: once; v_call: TRBV15; d_call: -; cdr3_aa: CATSLGGQLEKLFF; cdr3_nt: TGTGCCACCAGCTTGGGAGGTCAACTTGAAAAACTGTTTTTT
j_call: TRBJ2-1; clone_size: -; v_call: TRBV28; d_call: -; cdr3_aa: CASSPPSGGGGGDEQFF; cdr3_nt: TGTGCCAGCAGTCCCCCCTCAGGTGGCGGAGGGGGGGATGAGCAGTTCTTC
j_call: TRBJ2-1; clone_size: -; v_call: TRBV28; d_call: -; cdr3_aa: CASSRGGQSEQFF; cdr3_nt: TGTGCCAGCAGTCGCGGGGGCCAATCTGAGCAGTTCTTC
j_call: TRBJ2-7; clone_size: -; v_call: TRBV19; d_call: -; cdr3_aa: CASSIGRAWEQYF; cdr3_nt: TGTGCCAGTAGTATAGGTAGAGCATGGGAGCAGTACTTC
j_call: TRBJ2-5; clone_size: -; v_call: TRBV27; d_call: TRBD1; cdr3_aa: CASSLTRDRDSGETQYF; cdr3_nt: TGTGCCAGCAGTTTGACTCGCGACCGGGACAGTGGAGAGACCCAGTACTTC
j_call: TRBJ2-1; clone_size: few; v_call: TRBV4-2; d_call: TRBD2; cdr3_aa: CASSQGLAEFNEQFF; cdr3_nt: TGTGCCAGCAGCCAAGGACTAGCGGAATTCAATGAGCAGTTCTTC
j_call: TRBJ1-1; clone_size: -; v_call: TRBV6-5; d_call: -; cdr3_aa: CASSYHLGDMNTEAFF; cdr3_nt: TGTGCCAGCAGTTACCACCTCGGGGATATGAACACTGAAGCTTTCTTT
j_call: TRBJ1-3; clone_size: -; v_call: TRBV4-1; d_call: -; cdr3_aa: CASSRGGLAALGNTIYF; cdr3_nt: TGCGCCAGCAGCCGAGGCGGGCTAGCTGCTCTTGGAAACACCATATATTTT
j_call: TRBJ1-2; clone_size: -; v_call: TRBV7-8; d_call: -; cdr3_aa: CASSFENSRQVNYGYTF; cdr3_nt: TGTGCCAGCAGCTTTGAAAACTCCCGACAGGTTAACTATGGCTACACCTTC
j_call: TRBJ2-5; clone_size: -; v_call: TRBV11-1; d_call: -; cdr3_aa: CASSLGQSQETQYF; cdr3_nt: TGTGCCAGCAGCTTAGGGCAGTCCCAAGAGACCCAGTACTTC
j_call: TRBJ2-3; clone_size: once; v_call: TRBV2; d_call: -; cdr3_aa: CASSKGRTADTQYF; cdr3_nt: TGTGCCAGCAGTAAAGGACGCACAGCAGATACGCAGTATTTT
j_call: TRBJ2-7; clone_size: -; v_call: TRBV7-9; d_call: TRBD2; cdr3_aa: CASSAGLAPYEQYF; cdr3_nt: TGTGCCAGCAGCGCGGGACTAGCCCCCTACGAGCAGTACTTC
j_call: TRBJ2-3; clone_size: -; v_call: TRBV6-6; d_call: TRBD2; cdr3_aa: CASSIPGLGPDTQYF; cdr3_nt: TGTGCCAGCAGTATACCGGGACTAGGACCAGATACGCAGTATTTT
j_call: TRBJ1-1; clone_size: -; v_call: TRBV5-5; d_call: -; cdr3_aa: CASSPGEWAEAFF; cdr3_nt: TGTGCCAGCAGCCCCGGGGAGTGGGCTGAAGCTTTCTTT
j_call: TRBJ2-1; clone_size: -; v_call: TRBV30; d_call: TRBD2; cdr3_aa: CAWSGGAGYNEQFF; cdr3_nt: TGTGCCTGGAGTGGAGGAGCGGGATACAATGAGCAGTTCTTC
j_call: TRBJ2-7; clone_size: -; v_call: TRBV6-5; d_call: TRBD2; cdr3_aa: CASSPGLVNYEQYF; cdr3_nt: TGTGCCAGCAGTCCGGGACTAGTAAACTACGAGCAGTACTTC
j_call: TRBJ1-1; clone_size: -; v_call: TRBV27; d_call: -; cdr3_aa: CASGVDEAFF; cdr3_nt: TGTGCCAGTGGAGTGGATGAAGCTTTCTTT
j_call: TRBJ2-5; clone_size: -; v_call: TRBV2; d_call: -; cdr3_aa: CASSGLMMYQETQYF; cdr3_nt: TGTGCCAGCAGTGGACTGATGATGTACCAAGAGACCCAGTACTTC
j_call: TRBJ1-2; clone_size: -; v_call: TRBV6-5; d_call: -; cdr3_aa: CASSARGGAEGYTF; cdr3_nt: TGTGCCAGCAGCGCCCGGGGGGGCGCTGAGGGCTACACCTTC
j_call: TRBJ2-2; clone_size: once; v_call: TRBV29-1; d_call: -; cdr3_aa: CSVKGRAGGELFF; cdr3_nt: TGCAGCGTTAAGGGCAGGGCCGGCGGGGAGCTGTTTTTT
j_call: TRBJ1-5; clone_size: -; v_call: TRBV5-1; d_call: -; cdr3_aa: CASSLGGPNQPQHF; cdr3_nt: TGCGCCAGCAGCTTGGGGGGGCCCAATCAGCCCCAGCATTTT
j_call: TRBJ1-4; clone_size: -; v_call: TRBV6-5; d_call: -; cdr3_aa: CASSYEQDNEKLFF; cdr3_nt: TGTGCCAGCAGTTATGAACAGGATAATGAAAAACTGTTTTTT
j_call: TRBJ2-1; clone_size: -; v_call: TRBV5-1; d_call: TRBD2; cdr3_aa: CASNPTGAGGYNEQFF; cdr3_nt: TGCGCCAGCAACCCGACAGGAGCGGGAGGGTACAATGAGCAGTTCTTC
j_call: TRBJ1-5; clone_size: medium-sized; v_call: TRBV2; d_call: TRBD1; cdr3_aa: CASSQGAHQPQHF; cdr3_nt: TGTGCCAGCAGCCAGGGGGCCCATCAGCCCCAGCATTTT
j_call: TRBJ1-5; clone_size: -; v_call: TRBV19; d_call: -; cdr3_aa: CASSPISNQPQHF; cdr3_nt: TGTGCCAGTAGTCCCATTAGCAATCAGCCCCAGCATTTT
j_call: TRBJ1-2; clone_size: once; v_call: TRBV29-1; d_call: TRBD1; cdr3_aa: CSDMDRGQGYTF; cdr3_nt: TGCAGCGATATGGACAGGGGGCAAGGCTACACCTTC
j_call: TRBJ2-3; clone_size: -; v_call: TRBV2; d_call: TRBD1; cdr3_aa: CASSAGQGRGRDTQYF; cdr3_nt: TGTGCCAGCAGCGCGGGACAGGGGCGTGGAAGGGATACGCAGTATTTT
j_call: TRBJ2-2; clone_size: -; v_call: TRBV5-1; d_call: TRBD1; cdr3_aa: CASSLGQGGNTGELFF; cdr3_nt: TGCGCCAGCAGCTTAGGACAGGGGGGAAACACCGGGGAGCTGTTTTTT
j_call: TRBJ2-5; clone_size: -; v_call: TRBV11-2; d_call: -; cdr3_aa: CASSFTGSQETQYF; cdr3_nt: TGTGCCAGCAGCTTTACAGGGAGCCAAGAGACCCAGTACTTC
j_call: TRBJ1-1; clone_size: -; v_call: TRBV9; d_call: TRBD1; cdr3_aa: CASTPGQGVGTEAFF; cdr3_nt: TGTGCCAGCACCCCGGGACAGGGGGTAGGCACTGAAGCTTTCTTT
j_call: TRBJ2-6; clone_size: -; v_call: TRBV2; d_call: -; cdr3_aa: CASKDSSGANVLTF; cdr3_nt: TGTGCCAGCAAAGACAGCTCTGGGGCCAACGTCCTGACTTTC
j_call: TRBJ1-3; clone_size: -; v_call: TRBV29-1; d_call: TRBD1; cdr3_aa: CSALGTGSSGNTIYF; cdr3_nt: TGCAGCGCCCTAGGGACAGGGAGCTCTGGAAACACCATATATTTT
j_call: TRBJ1-2; clone_size: -; v_call: TRBV7-8; d_call: TRBD1; cdr3_aa: CASSQGQDYGYTF; cdr3_nt: TGTGCCAGCAGCCAGGGACAGGACTATGGCTACACCTTC
j_call: TRBJ1-1; clone_size: few; v_call: TRBV7-3; d_call: -; cdr3_aa: CASSLLRLDNPNTEAFF; cdr3_nt: TGTGCCAGCAGCTTACTCCGCCTTGACAACCCGAACACTGAAGCTTTCTTT
j_call: TRBJ2-7; clone_size: -; v_call: TRBV10-3; d_call: -; cdr3_aa: CASQGTPYEQYF; cdr3_nt: TGTGCCTCCCAAGGGACTCCCTACGAGCAGTACTTC
j_call: TRBJ1-2; clone_size: -; v_call: TRBV30; d_call: -; cdr3_aa: CAWNPRASAYTF; cdr3_nt: TGTGCCTGGAACCCGCGGGCTTCGGCCTACACCTTC
j_call: TRBJ2-1; clone_size: -; v_call: TRBV6-5; d_call: -; cdr3_aa: CASNTGTGYNEQFF; cdr3_nt: TGTGCCAGCAATACCGGGACTGGATACAATGAGCAGTTCTTC
j_call: TRBJ2-7; clone_size: -; v_call: TRBV5-1; d_call: TRBD1; cdr3_aa: CASSSGQVLYEQYF; cdr3_nt: TGCGCCAGCAGCTCGGGACAGGTTCTCTACGAGCAGTACTTC
j_call: TRBJ2-1; clone_size: -; v_call: TRBV11-2; d_call: -; cdr3_aa: CASSLGGRAGGGFYNEQFF; cdr3_nt: TGTGCCAGCAGCTTAGGAGGCAGGGCCGGAGGAGGGTTCTACAATGAGCAGTTCTTC